Listed below are T cell receptor beta chains from one sample, sequenced in a study of CD8 T cells in ankylosing spondylitis. MiXCR, applied by TCRdb to the 5' RACE reads, yields one record per CDR3 protein. This sample has 100,000 to 150,000 distinct CDR3 sequences, with 17% found just once. The sequenced sample consisted of blood, either unsorted or a sorted T cell fraction (not recorded which). The receptors shown here come from a male donor with ankylosing spondylitis. The CDR3 runs from the conserved cysteine through the conserved F or W. Fields, in order: V gene, clone size, D gene, J gene, CDR3 protein, CDR3 DNA. A D gene is named only where the DNA matches it firmly. Clone size, where shown, is once, few, many, or a class for clones that have expanded.

v_gene: TRBV7-9; abundance: few; d_gene: TRBD2; j_gene: TRBJ2-3; CDR3aa: CASSPPGLAGGDTQYF; CDR3nt: TGTGCCAGCAGCCCACCGGGACTAGCGGGGGGAGATACGCAGTATTTT
v_gene: TRBV28; abundance: .; d_gene: TRBD1; j_gene: TRBJ2-1; CDR3aa: CASSFSTGTDNEQFF; CDR3nt: TGTGCCAGCAGTTTCTCGACAGGGACGGACAATGAGCAGTTCTTC
v_gene: TRBV27; abundance: many; d_gene: .; j_gene: TRBJ2-1; CDR3aa: CASSLSGGEQFF; CDR3nt: TGTGCCAGCAGTTTATCGGGGGGTGAGCAGTTCTTC
v_gene: TRBV24-1; abundance: .; d_gene: TRBD2; j_gene: TRBJ2-3; CDR3aa: CATSDQGLAGGPLGDTQYF; CDR3nt: TGTGCCACCAGTGATCAGGGACTAGCGGGAGGGCCCCTGGGAGATACGCAGTATTTT
v_gene: TRBV7-8; abundance: .; d_gene: .; j_gene: TRBJ1-1; CDR3aa: CASSLAFGREEAFF; CDR3nt: TGTGCCAGCAGCTTAGCCTTCGGCCGAGAAGAAGCTTTCTTT
v_gene: TRBV2; abundance: .; d_gene: .; j_gene: TRBJ2-5; CDR3aa: CASTGKPYQETQYF; CDR3nt: TGTGCCAGCACAGGCAAACCGTACCAAGAGACCCAGTACTTC
v_gene: TRBV28; abundance: few; d_gene: .; j_gene: TRBJ2-1; CDR3aa: CASSLLMYNEQFF; CDR3nt: TGTGCCAGCAGTTTGTTGATGTACAATGAGCAGTTCTTC
v_gene: TRBV2; abundance: .; d_gene: TRBD1; j_gene: TRBJ1-1; CDR3aa: CASRWTGGPEAFF; CDR3nt: TGTGCCAGCAGATGGACAGGGGGGCCTGAAGCTTTCTTT
v_gene: TRBV7-9; abundance: .; d_gene: TRBD1; j_gene: TRBJ2-7; CDR3aa: CASSLRDRVYEQYF; CDR3nt: TGTGCCAGCAGCCTACGGGACAGGGTCTACGAGCAGTACTTC
v_gene: TRBV2; abundance: few; d_gene: TRBD1; j_gene: TRBJ2-5; CDR3aa: CASRGTDQYF; CDR3nt: TGTGCCAGCAGGGGGACAGACCAGTACTTC
v_gene: TRBV6-6; abundance: .; d_gene: .; j_gene: TRBJ2-5; CDR3aa: CASSYGRAQYF; CDR3nt: TGTGCCAGCAGTTACGGAAGGGCCCAGTACTTC
v_gene: TRBV10-3; abundance: many; d_gene: .; j_gene: TRBJ2-7; CDR3aa: CAISAGSDTTYEQYF; CDR3nt: TGTGCCATCAGTGCAGGATCTGACACAACCTACGAGCAGTACTTC
v_gene: TRBV6-4; abundance: few; d_gene: TRBD1; j_gene: TRBJ1-1; CDR3aa: CASSEDRGSQVEAFF; CDR3nt: TGTGCCAGCAGTGAGGACAGGGGGTCGCAAGTTGAAGCTTTCTTT
v_gene: TRBV12-3/TRBV12-4; abundance: many; d_gene: TRBD2; j_gene: TRBJ2-3; CDR3aa: CASSLVGLAAAGDTQYF; CDR3nt: TGTGCCAGCAGTTTAGTGGGACTAGCAGCCGCGGGGGATACGCAGTATTTT
v_gene: TRBV10-3; abundance: .; d_gene: .; j_gene: TRBJ1-2; CDR3aa: CAISDVLNNYGYTF; CDR3nt: TGTGCCATCAGTGATGTCCTGAATAACTATGGCTACACCTTC
v_gene: TRBV6-1; abundance: few; d_gene: TRBD1; j_gene: TRBJ1-1; CDR3aa: CASTIRQGLPGPEAFF; CDR3nt: TGTGCCAGCACCATCCGACAGGGGCTCCCGGGTCCTGAAGCTTTCTTT
v_gene: TRBV10-3; abundance: .; d_gene: .; j_gene: TRBJ2-3; CDR3aa: CAISGTLDPTDTQYF; CDR3nt: TGTGCCATCAGCGGAACATTGGACCCCACAGATACGCAGTATTTT
v_gene: TRBV6-2/TRBV6-3; abundance: few; d_gene: .; j_gene: TRBJ2-7; CDR3aa: CASTQTGNEQYF; CDR3nt: TGTGCCAGCACCCAAACAGGGAACGAGCAGTACTTC
v_gene: TRBV12-3/TRBV12-4; abundance: few; d_gene: .; j_gene: TRBJ1-5; CDR3aa: CASSPWGANQPQHF; CDR3nt: TGTGCCAGCAGCCCTTGGGGGGCAAATCAGCCCCAGCATTTT
v_gene: TRBV29-1; abundance: .; d_gene: TRBD1; j_gene: TRBJ1-3; CDR3aa: CSVVDRASGNTIYF; CDR3nt: TGCAGCGTCGTCGACAGGGCTTCTGGAAACACCATATATTTT
v_gene: TRBV25-1; abundance: few; d_gene: .; j_gene: TRBJ2-2; CDR3aa: CASSALLTGELFF; CDR3nt: TGTGCCAGCAGTGCCCTCCTCACCGGGGAGCTGTTTTTT
v_gene: TRBV27; abundance: .; d_gene: TRBD2; j_gene: TRBJ2-7; CDR3aa: CASSSPASGYEQYF; CDR3nt: TGTGCCAGCAGTTCCCCAGCTAGCGGATACGAGCAGTACTTC
v_gene: TRBV20-1; abundance: .; d_gene: TRBD2; j_gene: TRBJ2-7; CDR3aa: CSAERTSSTYEQYF; CDR3nt: TGCAGTGCGGAAAGGACTAGCAGTACCTACGAGCAGTACTTC
v_gene: TRBV29-1; abundance: many; d_gene: .; j_gene: TRBJ2-3; CDR3aa: CSVEDQGPALDTQYF; CDR3nt: TGCAGCGTTGAAGATCAGGGGCCGGCTTTGGATACGCAGTATTTT
v_gene: TRBV7-8; abundance: few; d_gene: .; j_gene: TRBJ1-2; CDR3aa: CASSYYAEAYGYTF; CDR3nt: TGTGCCAGCAGCTACTATGCAGAAGCCTATGGCTACACCTTC
v_gene: TRBV4-3; abundance: .; d_gene: TRBD1; j_gene: TRBJ2-3; CDR3aa: CASSQTGQGRTDTQYF; CDR3nt: TGCGCCAGCAGCCAGACTGGACAGGGGAGGACAGATACGCAGTATTTT
v_gene: TRBV29-1; abundance: .; d_gene: .; j_gene: TRBJ2-7; CDR3aa: CSVIFITGFNEQYF; CDR3nt: TGCAGCGTGATATTTATAACAGGGTTCAACGAGCAGTACTTC
v_gene: TRBV12-3/TRBV12-4; abundance: few; d_gene: .; j_gene: TRBJ2-5; CDR3aa: CASTKYALPQETQYF; CDR3nt: TGTGCCAGCACAAAATATGCCCTCCCCCAAGAGACCCAGTACTTC
v_gene: TRBV5-5; abundance: .; d_gene: .; j_gene: TRBJ1-2; CDR3aa: CASSFDSYGYTF; CDR3nt: TGTGCCAGCAGCTTCGACAGTTATGGCTACACCTTC
v_gene: TRBV25-1; abundance: .; d_gene: .; j_gene: TRBJ1-3; CDR3aa: CASSSGGRGNTIYF; CDR3nt: TGTGCCAGCAGTAGTGGGGGGCGCGGAAACACCATATATTTT
v_gene: TRBV27; abundance: few; d_gene: .; j_gene: TRBJ2-2; CDR3aa: CATYGTGELFF; CDR3nt: TGTGCCACCTACGGGACCGGGGAGCTGTTTTTT
v_gene: TRBV12-3/TRBV12-4; abundance: few; d_gene: .; j_gene: TRBJ2-7; CDR3aa: CASSSPGPYEQYF; CDR3nt: TGTGCCAGCAGTTCCCCGGGCCCCTACGAGCAGTACTTC
v_gene: TRBV29-1; abundance: .; d_gene: .; j_gene: TRBJ2-2; CDR3aa: CSVQSFTGELFF; CDR3nt: TGCAGCGTCCAGTCTTTCACCGGGGAGCTGTTTTTT
v_gene: TRBV7-9; abundance: few; d_gene: .; j_gene: TRBJ1-1; CDR3aa: CASTLGDTEAFF; CDR3nt: TGTGCCAGCACCCTGGGGGACACTGAAGCTTTCTTT
v_gene: TRBV6-2/TRBV6-3; abundance: few; d_gene: .; j_gene: TRBJ2-2; CDR3aa: CASSLVLGGELFF; CDR3nt: TGTGCCAGCAGCCTCGTCTTGGGCGGGGAGCTGTTTTTT
v_gene: TRBV4-3; abundance: .; d_gene: TRBD2; j_gene: TRBJ2-1; CDR3aa: CASSQDFGGSLYNEQFF; CDR3nt: TGCGCCAGCAGCCAAGATTTTGGCGGGAGCCTCTACAATGAGCAGTTCTTC
v_gene: TRBV25-1; abundance: few; d_gene: TRBD2; j_gene: TRBJ2-2; CDR3aa: CASSEGGRATGELFF; CDR3nt: TGTGCCAGCAGTGAAGGTGGGAGGGCGACCGGGGAGCTGTTTTTT
v_gene: TRBV12-3/TRBV12-4; abundance: .; d_gene: .; j_gene: TRBJ2-3; CDR3aa: CASTLLDTQYF; CDR3nt: TGTGCCAGCACCCTATTAGATACGCAGTATTTT
v_gene: TRBV7-3; abundance: few; d_gene: TRBD2; j_gene: TRBJ2-1; CDR3aa: CASSLTLAGDYNEQFF; CDR3nt: TGTGCCAGCAGCTTAACGCTAGCGGGAGACTACAATGAGCAGTTCTTC
v_gene: TRBV6-1; abundance: once; d_gene: TRBD2; j_gene: TRBJ2-7; CDR3aa: CASSEVASGSPYEQYF; CDR3nt: TGTGCCAGCAGTGAAGTCGCTAGCGGGAGTCCCTACGAGCAGTACTTC
v_gene: TRBV7-9; abundance: .; d_gene: .; j_gene: TRBJ2-1; CDR3aa: CASSQSTSHNEQFF; CDR3nt: TGTGCCAGCAGCCAATCCACCTCGCACAATGAGCAGTTCTTC
v_gene: TRBV10-3; abundance: .; d_gene: .; j_gene: TRBJ2-7; CDR3aa: CAISGAEGYEQYF; CDR3nt: TGTGCCATCAGTGGGGCCGAGGGCTACGAGCAGTACTTC
v_gene: TRBV9; abundance: .; d_gene: TRBD2; j_gene: TRBJ2-7; CDR3aa: CASSAVAGGAYEQYF; CDR3nt: TGTGCCAGCAGCGCCGTAGCGGGAGGAGCCTACGAGCAGTACTTC